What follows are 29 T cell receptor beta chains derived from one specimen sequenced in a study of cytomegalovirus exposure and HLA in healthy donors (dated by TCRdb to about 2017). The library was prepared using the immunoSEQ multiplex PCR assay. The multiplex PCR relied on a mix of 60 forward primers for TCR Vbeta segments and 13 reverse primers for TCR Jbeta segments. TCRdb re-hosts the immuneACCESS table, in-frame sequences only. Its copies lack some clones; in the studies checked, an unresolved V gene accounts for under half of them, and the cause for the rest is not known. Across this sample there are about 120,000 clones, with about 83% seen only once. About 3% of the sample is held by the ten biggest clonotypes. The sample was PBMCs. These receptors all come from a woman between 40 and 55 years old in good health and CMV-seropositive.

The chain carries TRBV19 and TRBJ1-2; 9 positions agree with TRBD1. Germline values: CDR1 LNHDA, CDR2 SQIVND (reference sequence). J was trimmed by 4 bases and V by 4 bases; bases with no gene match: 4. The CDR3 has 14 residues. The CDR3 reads CASSSTGGAYGYTF. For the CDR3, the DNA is TGTGCCAGTAGTAGCACAGGGGGCGCCTATGGCTACACCTTC.

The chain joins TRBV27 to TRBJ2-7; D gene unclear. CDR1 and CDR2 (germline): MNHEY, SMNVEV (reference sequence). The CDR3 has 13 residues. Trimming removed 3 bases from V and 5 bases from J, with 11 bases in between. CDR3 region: CASSFAKENEQYF. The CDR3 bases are TGTGCCAGCAGTTTTGCTAAGGAGAACGAGCAGTACTTC.

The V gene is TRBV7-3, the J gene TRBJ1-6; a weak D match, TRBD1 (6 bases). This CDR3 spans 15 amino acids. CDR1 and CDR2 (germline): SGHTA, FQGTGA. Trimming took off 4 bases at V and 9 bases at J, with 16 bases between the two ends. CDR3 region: CASSSVGRGSSPLHF. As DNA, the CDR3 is TGTGCCAGCAGCTCCGTAGGCAGGGGAAGTTCACCCCTCCACTTT. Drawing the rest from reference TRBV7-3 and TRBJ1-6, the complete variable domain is GAGVSQTPSNKVTEKGKYVELRCDPISGHTALYWYRQSLGQGPEFLIYFQGTGAADDSGLPNDRFFAVRPEGSVSTLKIQRTERGDSAVYLCASSSVGRGSSPLHFGNGTRLTVT.

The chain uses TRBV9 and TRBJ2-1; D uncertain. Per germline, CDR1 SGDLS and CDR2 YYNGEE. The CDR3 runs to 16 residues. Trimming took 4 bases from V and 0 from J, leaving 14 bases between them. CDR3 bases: TGTGCCAGCAGCCCATTGAGTCATAGCTCCTACAATGAGCAGTTCTTC. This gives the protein CASSPLSHSSYNEQFF. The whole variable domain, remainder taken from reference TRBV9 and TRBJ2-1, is DSGVTQTPKHLITATGQRVTLRCSPRSGDLSVYWYQQSLDQGLQFLIQYYNGEERAKGNILERFSAQQFPDLHSELNLSSLELGDSALYFCASSPLSHSSYNEQFFGPGTRLTVL.

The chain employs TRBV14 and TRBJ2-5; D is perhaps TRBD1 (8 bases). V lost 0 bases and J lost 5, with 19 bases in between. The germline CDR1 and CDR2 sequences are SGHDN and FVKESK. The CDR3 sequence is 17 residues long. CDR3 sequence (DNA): TGTGCCAGCAGCCAAGATTGGGGCGGACAGGGAGGGGAGACCCAGTACTTC. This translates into CASSQDWGGQGGETQYF.

This CDR3 is CASSFDGFTDTQYF. For the CDR3, the DNA is TGTGCCAGCAGCTTTGACGGGTTCACAGATACGCAGTATTTT. The chain combines TRBV7-2 with TRBJ2-3; D uncertain. With 3 bases removed from V and 2 bases from J, the gap between germline ends came to 9 bases. Per germline, CDR1 SGHTA and CDR2 FQGNSA. The length of the CDR3 is 14 residues.

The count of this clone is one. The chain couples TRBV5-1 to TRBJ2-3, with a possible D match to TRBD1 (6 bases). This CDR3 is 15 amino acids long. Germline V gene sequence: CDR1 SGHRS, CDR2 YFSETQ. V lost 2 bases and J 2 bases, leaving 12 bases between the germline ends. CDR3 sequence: CASSLWTEHTDTQYF. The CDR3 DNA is TGCGCCAGCAGCTTATGGACAGAGCACACAGATACGCAGTATTTT.

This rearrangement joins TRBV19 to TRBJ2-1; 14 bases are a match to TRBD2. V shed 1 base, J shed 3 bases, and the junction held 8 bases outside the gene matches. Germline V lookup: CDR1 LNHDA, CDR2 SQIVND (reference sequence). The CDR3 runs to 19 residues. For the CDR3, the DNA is TGTGCCAGTAGTATAGTGGGCCCGGGACTAGCGGGGGTCTACAATGAGCAGTTCTTC. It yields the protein CASSIVGPGLAGVYNEQFF.

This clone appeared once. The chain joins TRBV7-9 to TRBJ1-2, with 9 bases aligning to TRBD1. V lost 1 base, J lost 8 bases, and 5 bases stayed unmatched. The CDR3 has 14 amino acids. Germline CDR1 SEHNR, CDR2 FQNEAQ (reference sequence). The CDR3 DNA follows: TGTGCCAGCAGCTTAGTGGAGGGACAGGGCGGCTACACCTTC. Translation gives CASSLVEGQGGYTF.

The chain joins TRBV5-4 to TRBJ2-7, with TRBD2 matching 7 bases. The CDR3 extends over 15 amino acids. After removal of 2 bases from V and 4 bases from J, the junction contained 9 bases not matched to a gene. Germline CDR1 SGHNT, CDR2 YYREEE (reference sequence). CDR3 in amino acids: CASSFEVGGPYEQYF. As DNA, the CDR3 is TGTGCCAGCAGCTTTGAGGTGGGAGGGCCTTACGAGCAGTACTTC.

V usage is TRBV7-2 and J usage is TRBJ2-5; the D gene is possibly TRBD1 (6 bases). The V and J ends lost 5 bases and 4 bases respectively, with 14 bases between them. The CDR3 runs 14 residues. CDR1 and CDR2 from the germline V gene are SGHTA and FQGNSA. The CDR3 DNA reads TGTGCCAGCAGCCCCGTGGCAGGGGTAGAGACCCAGTACTTC. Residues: CASSPVAGVETQYF. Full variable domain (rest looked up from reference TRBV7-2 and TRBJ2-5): GAGVSQSPSNKVTEKGKDVELRCDPISGHTALYWYRQSLGQGLEFLIYFQGNSAPDKSGLPSDRFSAERTGGSVSTLTIQRTQQEDSAVYLCASSPVAGVETQYFGPGTRLLVL.

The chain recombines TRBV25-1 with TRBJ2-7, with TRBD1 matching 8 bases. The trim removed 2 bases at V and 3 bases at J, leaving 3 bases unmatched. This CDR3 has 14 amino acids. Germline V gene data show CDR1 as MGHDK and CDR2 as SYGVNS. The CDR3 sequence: CASSEEGQDYEQYF. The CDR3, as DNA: TGTGCCAGCAGTGAAGAGGGACAGGACTACGAGCAGTACTTC.

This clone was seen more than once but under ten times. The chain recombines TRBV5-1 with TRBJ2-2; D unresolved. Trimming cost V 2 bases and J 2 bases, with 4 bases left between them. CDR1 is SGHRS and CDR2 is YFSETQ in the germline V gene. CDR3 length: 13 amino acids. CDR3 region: CASSFQNTGELFF. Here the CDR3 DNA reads TGCGCCAGCAGCTTTCAAAACACCGGGGAGCTGTTTTTT.

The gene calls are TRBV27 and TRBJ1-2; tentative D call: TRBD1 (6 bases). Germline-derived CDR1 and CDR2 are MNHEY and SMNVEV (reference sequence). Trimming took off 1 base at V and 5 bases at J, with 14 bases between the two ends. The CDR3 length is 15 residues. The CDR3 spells CASSLYRGQGYGYTF. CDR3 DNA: TGTGCCAGCAGTTTATATCGGGGCCAGGGGTATGGCTACACCTTC.

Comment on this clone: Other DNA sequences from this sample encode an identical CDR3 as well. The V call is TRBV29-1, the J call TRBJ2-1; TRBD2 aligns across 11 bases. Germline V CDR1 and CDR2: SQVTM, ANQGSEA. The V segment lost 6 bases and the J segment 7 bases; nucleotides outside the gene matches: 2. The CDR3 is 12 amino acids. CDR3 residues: CSVGTSGNEQFF. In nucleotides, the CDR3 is TGCAGCGTCGGGACTAGCGGTAATGAGCAGTTCTTC.

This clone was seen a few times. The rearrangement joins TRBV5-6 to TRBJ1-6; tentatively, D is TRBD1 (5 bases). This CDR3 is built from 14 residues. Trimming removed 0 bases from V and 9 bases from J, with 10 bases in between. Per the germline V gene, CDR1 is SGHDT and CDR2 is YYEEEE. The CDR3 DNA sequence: TGTGCCAGCAGCTTGGCCGGCGGGGCTTCACCCCTCCACTTT. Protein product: CASSLAGGASPLHF.

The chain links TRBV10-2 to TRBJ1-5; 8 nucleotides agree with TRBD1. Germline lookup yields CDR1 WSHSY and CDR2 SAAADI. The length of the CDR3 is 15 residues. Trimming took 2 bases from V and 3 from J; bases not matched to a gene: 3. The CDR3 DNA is TGCGCCAGCAGTGAGGACAGGGGAAACAATCAGCCCCAGCATTTT. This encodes CASSEDRGNNQPQHF.

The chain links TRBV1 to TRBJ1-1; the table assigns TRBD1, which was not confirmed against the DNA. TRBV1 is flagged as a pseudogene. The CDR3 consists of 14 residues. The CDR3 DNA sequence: TGCACCAGCAGCCTAGGACAGGGAAACACTGAAGCTTTCTTT. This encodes CTSSLGQGNTEAFF.

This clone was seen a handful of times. The CDR3, as DNA: TGTGCCAGCAGCTTGGCAGGGATGGGGACTGAAGCTTTCTTT. It specifies CASSLAGMGTEAFF. The V gene is TRBV5-5, the J gene TRBJ1-1, with D tentatively TRBD1 (5 bases). V lost 0 bases and J lost 5, with 11 bases in between. Germline CDR1 reads SGHKS; CDR2 reads YYEKEE (reference sequence). The CDR3 consists of 14 residues.

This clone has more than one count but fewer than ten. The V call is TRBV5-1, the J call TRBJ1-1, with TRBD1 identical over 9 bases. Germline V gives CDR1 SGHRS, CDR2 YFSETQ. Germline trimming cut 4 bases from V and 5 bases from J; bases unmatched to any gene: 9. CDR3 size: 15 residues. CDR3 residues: CASSGGGTGRTEAFF. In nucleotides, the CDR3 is TGCGCCAGCAGCGGGGGGGGGACAGGGCGAACTGAAGCTTTCTTT.

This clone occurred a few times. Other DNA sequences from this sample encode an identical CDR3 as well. The CDR3 coding sequence is TGTGCCAGTAGTTTACAGGGGGCTCAGCCCCAGCATTTT. This translates into CASSLQGAQPQHF. The gene calls are TRBV19 and TRBJ1-5, with 9 bases fitting TRBD1. The V gene end was trimmed by 5 bases and the J gene end by 6 bases; junction bases not matched to a gene: 2. CDR1 LNHDA and CDR2 SQIVND come from the germline V gene (reference sequence). CDR3 length equals 13 residues.

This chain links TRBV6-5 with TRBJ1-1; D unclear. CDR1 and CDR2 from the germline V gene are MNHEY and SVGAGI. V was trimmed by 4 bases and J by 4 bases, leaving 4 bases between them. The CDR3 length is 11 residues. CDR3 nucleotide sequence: TGTGCCAGCAGTTCAGGCACTGAAGCTTTCTTT. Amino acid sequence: CASSSGTEAFF.

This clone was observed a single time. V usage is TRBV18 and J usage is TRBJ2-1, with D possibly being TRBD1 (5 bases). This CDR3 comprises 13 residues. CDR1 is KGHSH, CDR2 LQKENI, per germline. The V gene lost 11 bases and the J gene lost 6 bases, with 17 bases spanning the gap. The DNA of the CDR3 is TGTGCCTCTCGGCAGGGAATGATCAATGAGCAGTTCTTC. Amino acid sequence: CASRQGMINEQFF. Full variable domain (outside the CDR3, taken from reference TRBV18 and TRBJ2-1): NAGVMQNPRHLVRRRGQEARLRCSPMKGHSHVYWYRQLPEEGLKFMVYLQKENIIDESGMPKERFSAEFPKEGPSILRIQQVVRGDSAAYFCASRQGMINEQFFGPGTRLTVL.

The CDR3 coding sequence is TGTGCCAGCAAGGCTAGCGGGGGCCAAAACACCGGGGAGCTGTTTTTT. This translates into CASKASGGQNTGELFF. The chain carries TRBV9 and TRBJ2-2, with 10 bases matching TRBD2. This CDR3 is 16 amino acids long. After removal of 6 bases from V and 2 bases from J, the junction contained 7 bases not matched to a gene. Germline V gene lookup returns CDR1 SGDLS and CDR2 YYNGEE.

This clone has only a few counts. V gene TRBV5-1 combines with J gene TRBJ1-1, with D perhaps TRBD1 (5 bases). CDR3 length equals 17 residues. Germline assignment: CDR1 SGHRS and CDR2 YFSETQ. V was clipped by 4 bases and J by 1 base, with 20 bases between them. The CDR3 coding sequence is TGCGCCAGCAGCCGCGAACCAACTCTAACAGGGAACACTGAAGCTTTCTTT. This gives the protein CASSREPTLTGNTEAFF.

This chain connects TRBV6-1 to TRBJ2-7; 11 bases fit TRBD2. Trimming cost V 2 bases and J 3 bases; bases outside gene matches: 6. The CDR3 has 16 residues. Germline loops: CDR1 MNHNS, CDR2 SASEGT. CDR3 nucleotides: TGTGCCAGCAGTGAATGGGGACTAGCGGAGAGCTACGAGCAGTACTTC. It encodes CASSEWGLAESYEQYF.

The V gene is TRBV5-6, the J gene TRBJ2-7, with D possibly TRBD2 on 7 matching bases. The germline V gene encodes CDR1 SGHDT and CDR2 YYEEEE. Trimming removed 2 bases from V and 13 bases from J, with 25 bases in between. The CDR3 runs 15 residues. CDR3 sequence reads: CASSFLGGVTGERYF. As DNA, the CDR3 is TGTGCCAGCAGCTTTTTAGGGGGGGTGACGGGGGAGCGTTACTTC.

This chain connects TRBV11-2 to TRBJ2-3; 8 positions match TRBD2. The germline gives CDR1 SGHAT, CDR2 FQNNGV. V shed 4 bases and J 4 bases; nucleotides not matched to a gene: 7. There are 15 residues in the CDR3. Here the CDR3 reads CASSSNTLAADTQYF. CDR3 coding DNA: TGTGCCAGCAGCTCAAACACACTAGCGGCAGATACGCAGTATTTT.

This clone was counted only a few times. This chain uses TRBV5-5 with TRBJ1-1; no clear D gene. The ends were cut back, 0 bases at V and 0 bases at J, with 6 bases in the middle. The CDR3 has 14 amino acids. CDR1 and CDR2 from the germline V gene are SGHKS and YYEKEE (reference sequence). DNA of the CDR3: TGTGCCAGCAGCTTGGATTCAGTGAACACTGAAGCTTTCTTT. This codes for CASSLDSVNTEAFF.